Given below is one T cell receptor beta chain in context. Measured with immunoSEQ multiplex PCR; TCRdb has only the in-frame clones, and not every one. The sample lists tens of thousands of clones, 89% occurring once. The data were obtained in a study of OX40 agonist ivuxolimab in advanced cancers. CDR1 is SEHNR and CDR2 is FQNEAQ in the germline V gene (reference sequence). The ends lost 3 bases at V and 1 base at J; junction bases unmatched: 5. The CDR3 sequence is 17 residues long. This receptor was identified in an adult with an advanced solid tumor such as melanoma, head and neck, liver or kidney cancer. The input for sequencing was CD4+ or CD8+ T cells sorted from blood, taken in a trial of the OX40 agonist ivuxolimab. The chain joins TRBV7-9 to TRBJ2-3, with 12 nucleotides matching TRBD2. CDR3: CASSLVSSGGGTDTQYF. The CDR3 DNA is TGTGCCAGCAGCTTGGTTTCTAGCGGGGGGGGCACAGATACGCAGTATTTT.